These 8 T cell receptor beta chains were all obtained from the same sample, sequenced in a study of blood T cell repertoires in COVID-19. Generated by immunoSEQ multiplex PCR, the TCRdb table keeps only in-frame clones and is missing some. The table includes about 520,000 clones, over 75% detected once. Sequencing was done on a sample of peripheral blood. The receptor source for this set is a human donor in a cohort sampled during active COVID-19.

CDR3: CASSIDRGQSPGANVLTF. The CDR3 nucleotides read TGTGCCAGTAGTATAGACCGAGGACAGTCTCCTGGGGCCAACGTCCTGACTTTC. The chain joins TRBV19 to TRBJ2-6, with a possible D match to TRBD1 (6 bases). V lost 0 bases and J lost 2, with 14 bases in between. The CDR3 extends over 18 amino acids. Looked up from germline, CDR1 is LNHDA and CDR2 is SQIVND (reference sequence).

This clone came up once. This sequence joins TRBV19 and TRBJ1-1; D is unclear. V was clipped by 1 base and J by 1 base, with 7 bases between them. The CDR3 consists of 14 residues. Per the germline V gene, CDR1 is LNHDA and CDR2 is SQIVND (reference sequence). CDR3 sequence reads: CASSIGPRNTEAFF. The CDR3, as DNA: TGTGCCAGTAGTATAGGTCCCAGGAACACTGAAGCTTTCTTT.

The chain uses TRBV6-5 and TRBJ1-2, with D perhaps matching TRBD1 (5 bases). From germline, CDR1 is MNHEY and CDR2 SVGAGI. V lost 6 bases and J lost 0, with 14 bases in between. This CDR3 is 15 amino acids long. The CDR3 reads CASRPGRGSNYGYTF. CDR3 DNA: TGTGCCAGCAGGCCCGGGAGGGGATCTAACTATGGCTACACCTTC.

Concerning this clone: A read error may account for a junction end that differs from germline. The rearrangement links TRBV7-7 to TRBJ2-5; 7 bases align to TRBD1. This CDR3 is built from 15 residues. The germline CDR1 and CDR2 sequences are SSHAT and FNYEAQ (reference sequence). CDR3 coding DNA: TGTGCTAGCAGCTTAGGGGGCCGGGTCCAGGAGACCCAGTACTTC. Translation: CASSLGGRVQETQYF.

This chain uses TRBV28 with TRBJ1-1; 8 positions match TRBD1. Per the germline V gene, CDR1 is MDHEN and CDR2 is SYDVKM. Trimming cost V 7 bases and J 4 bases; bases outside gene matches: 2. The CDR3 is 12 amino acids. This chain's CDR3 is CASTTGGTEAFF. Written as DNA, the CDR3 is TGTGCCAGCACCACAGGGGGCACTGAAGCTTTCTTT.

The V and J genes are TRBV19 and TRBJ2-1; D perhaps matches TRBD1 (6 bases). V lost 2 bases, J lost 5 bases, and 10 bases lay in between. Germline V gives CDR1 LNHDA, CDR2 SQIVND (reference sequence). This CDR3 is 14 amino acids long. The CDR3 DNA sequence: TGTGCCAGTAGTATACAGGGGTTTAACAATGAGCAGTTCTTC. Residues: CASSIQGFNNEQFF.

The CDR3 sequence: CASSPPENSPLHF. The CDR3 DNA is TGCGCCAGCAGCCCACCGGAGAATTCACCCCTCCACTTT. V gene TRBV5-1 combines with J gene TRBJ1-6; D is undetermined. The V gene's germline CDR1 is SGHRS and CDR2 YFSETQ. This CDR3 region has 13 residues. The V and J ends lost 4 bases and 7 bases respectively, with 9 bases between them.

This chain connects TRBV7-9 to TRBJ2-7; no definite D call. Germline V gene lookup returns CDR1 SEHNR and CDR2 FQNEAQ (reference sequence). V was cut by 3 bases and J by 2 bases, with 5 bases left in between. The CDR3 totals 12 residues. In DNA, the CDR3 is TGTGCCAGCAGCTTTTCCGCCTACGAGCAGTACTTC. Translated: CASSFSAYEQYF.